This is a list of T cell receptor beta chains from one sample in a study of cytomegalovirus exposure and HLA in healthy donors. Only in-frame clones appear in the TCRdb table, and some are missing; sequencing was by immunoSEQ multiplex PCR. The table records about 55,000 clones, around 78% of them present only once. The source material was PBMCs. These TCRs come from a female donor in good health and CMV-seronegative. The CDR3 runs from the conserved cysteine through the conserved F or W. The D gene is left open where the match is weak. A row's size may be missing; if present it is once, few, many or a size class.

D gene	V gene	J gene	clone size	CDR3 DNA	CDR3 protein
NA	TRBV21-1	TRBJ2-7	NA	TGTGCCAGCGTGGCGGACAGGGAAAGCATCTACGAGCAGTACTTC	CASVADRESIYEQYF
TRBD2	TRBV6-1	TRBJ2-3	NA	TGTGCCAGCAGTGAAGCTAGCGGGGGGGCCACAGATACGCAGTATTTT	CASSEASGGATDTQYF
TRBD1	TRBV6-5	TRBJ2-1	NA	TGTGCCAGCAGCCCCCCGGGACAGGGGAATGAGCAGTTCTTC	CASSPPGQGNEQFF
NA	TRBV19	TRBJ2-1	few	TGTGCCAGTAGCTCCTCCGCCTTAGGGGGAACCTCCTACAATGAGCAGTTCTTC	CASSSSALGGTSYNEQFF
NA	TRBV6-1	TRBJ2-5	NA	TGTGCCAGCAGTGAGGGGCAGGGTCGGACCCAGTACTTC	CASSEGQGRTQYF
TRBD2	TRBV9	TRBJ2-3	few	TGTGCCAGCAGCGTAGTTGCGGGGGTTGATACGCAGTATTTT	CASSVVAGVDTQYF
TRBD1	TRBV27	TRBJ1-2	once	TGTGCCAGCAGTCTAGGACAGGGGGCTCGTGGCTACACCTTC	CASSLGQGARGYTF
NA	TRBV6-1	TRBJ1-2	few	TGTGCCAGCAGTGAAGGGGGGGGATTGGGAGATGGCTACACCTTC	CASSEGGGLGDGYTF
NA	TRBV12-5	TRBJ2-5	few	TGTGCTAGTGGTTTGGTACTAGGGTCCCAAGAGACCCAGTACTTC	CASGLVLGSQETQYF
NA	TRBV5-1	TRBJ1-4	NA	TGCGCCAGCAGCCCGGAGGAAGGGCGGGACCGGAGAGTGTCTACAACTAATGAAAAACTGTTTTTT	CASSPEEGRDRRVSTTNEKLFF
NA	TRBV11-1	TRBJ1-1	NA	TGTGCCAGCAGCGACAGGTTCATGAACACTGAAGCTTTCTTT	CASSDRFMNTEAFF
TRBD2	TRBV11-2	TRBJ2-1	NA	TGTGCCAGCAGCTTAGGACTAGCGGGGGGGCATGAGCAGTTCTTC	CASSLGLAGGHEQFF
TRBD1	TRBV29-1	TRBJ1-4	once	TGCAGCGTTGACGGGACAGGCGAAAAACTGTTTTTT	CSVDGTGEKLFF
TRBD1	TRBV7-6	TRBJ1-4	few	TGTGCCAGCAGCCCCCTGACAGGGCAGGATGAAAAACTGTTTTTT	CASSPLTGQDEKLFF
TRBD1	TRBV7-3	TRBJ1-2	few	TGTGCCAGCAGCGCCTACGGACAGGGGGGACCTGCGAGTGGCTACACCTTC	CASSAYGQGGPASGYTF
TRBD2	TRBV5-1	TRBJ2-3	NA	TGCGCCAGCAGCGGCGGGACTAGCGGGGGGTCCCGCACAGATACGCAGTATTTT	CASSGGTSGGSRTDTQYF
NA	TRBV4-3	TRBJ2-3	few	TGCGCCAGCAGCCAAGAGTTCCTAGCCCGGGGATCAGATACGCAGTATTTT	CASSQEFLARGSDTQYF
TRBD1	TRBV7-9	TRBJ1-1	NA	TGTGCCAGCAGCGAATCCCCGACAGGGGTCACTGAAGCTTTCTTT	CASSESPTGVTEAFF
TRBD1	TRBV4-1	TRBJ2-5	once	TGCGCCAGCAGCCAAGCGTTGGGACAGGGCCGGGAGACCCAGTACTTC	CASSQALGQGRETQYF
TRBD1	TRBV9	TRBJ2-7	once	TGTGCCAGCACCCAGGGGGACAGGGACCACGAGCAGTACTTC	CASTQGDRDHEQYF
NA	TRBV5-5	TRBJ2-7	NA	TGTGCCAGCAGCTTGCGAGAATCCTACGAGCAGTACTTC	CASSLRESYEQYF
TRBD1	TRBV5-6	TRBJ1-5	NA	TGTGCCAGCAGCATTTACAGGGGTGATCAGCCCCAGCATTTT	CASSIYRGDQPQHF
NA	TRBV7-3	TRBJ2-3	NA	TGTGCCAGCAGCTCCAATAGGGGCGCAGATACGCAGTATTTT	CASSSNRGADTQYF
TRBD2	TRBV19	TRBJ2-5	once	TGTGCCAGTAGCCGCGGACTAGCGGGGGGGGAGACCCAGTACTTC	CASSRGLAGGETQYF
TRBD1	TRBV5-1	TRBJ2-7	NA	TGCGCCAGCAGCTTGGTAAGGGGACAGGGCGACGAGCAGTACTTC	CASSLVRGQGDEQYF
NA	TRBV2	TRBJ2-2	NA	TGTGCCAGCAGTGAATCGCGACAGTACGGGGAGCTGTTTTTT	CASSESRQYGELFF
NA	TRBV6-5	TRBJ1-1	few	TGTGCCAGCAGTAATTCCGGGACAAGGGTCGAGGAAGCTTTCTTT	CASSNSGTRVEEAFF
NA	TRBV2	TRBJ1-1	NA	TGTGCCAGCAGTACCTACAGGGCCCTGAACACTGAAGCTTTCTTT	CASSTYRALNTEAFF
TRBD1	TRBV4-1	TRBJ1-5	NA	TGCGCCAGCAGCCAGGGACAGGGCTCCAATCAGCCCCAGCATTTT	CASSQGQGSNQPQHF
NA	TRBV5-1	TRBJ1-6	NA	TGCGCCAGCAGCTTGGCGGGTCTCTCACCCCTCCACTTT	CASSLAGLSPLHF
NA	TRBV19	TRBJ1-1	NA	TGTGCCAGTAGTACGGGATACATGAACACTGAAGCTTTCTTT	CASSTGYMNTEAFF
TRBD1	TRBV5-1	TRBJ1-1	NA	TGCGCCAGCAGCTTGATTGCAGGGGGCTTTGAGGCTTTCTTT	CASSLIAGGFEAFF
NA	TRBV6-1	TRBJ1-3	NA	TGTGCCAGCACTCGGGGGATTACCTCTGGAAACACCATATATTTT	CASTRGITSGNTIYF
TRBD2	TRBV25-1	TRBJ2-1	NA	TGTGCCAGCAGTGAATATGGCGGGGGTTACAATGAGCAGTTCTTC	CASSEYGGGYNEQFF
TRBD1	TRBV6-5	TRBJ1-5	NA	TGTGCCAGCAGCCCGGACAGGGGGCTTGTCCAGCCCCAGCATTTT	CASSPDRGLVQPQHF
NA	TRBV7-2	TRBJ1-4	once	TGTGCCAGCAGCCCCCTCAGGAGACCGGGAGAAAAACTGTTTTTT	CASSPLRRPGEKLFF
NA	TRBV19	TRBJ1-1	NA	TGTGCCAGTAGTATGGCGAACACTGAAGCTTTCTTT	CASSMANTEAFF
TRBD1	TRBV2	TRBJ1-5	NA	TGTGCCAGCCGATGGACAGGGGTTTATCAGCCCCAGCATTTT	CASRWTGVYQPQHF
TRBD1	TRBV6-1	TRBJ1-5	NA	TGTGCCAGCAGTGAGGTTCCCCGGGACAGGGGACAGCCCCAGCATTTT	CASSEVPRDRGQPQHF
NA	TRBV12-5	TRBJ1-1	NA	TGTGCTAGTGGTTTGGTTAGGGGAAGGACTGAAGCTTTCTTT	CASGLVRGRTEAFF
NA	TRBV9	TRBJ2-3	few	TGTGCCAGCAGCGGTCCTACAGATACGCAGTATTTT	CASSGPTDTQYF
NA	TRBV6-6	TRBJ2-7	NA	TGTGCCAGCAAGGTGACTGGGGGCGAGCAGTACTTC	CASKVTGGEQYF
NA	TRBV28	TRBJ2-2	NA	TGTGCCAGCAGATTCCGAGCCGGGGAGCTGTTTTTT	CASRFRAGELFF
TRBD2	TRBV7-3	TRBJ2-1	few	TGTGCCAGCAGCTTAAGCCCACGGGGGGACAATGAGCAGTTCTTC	CASSLSPRGDNEQFF
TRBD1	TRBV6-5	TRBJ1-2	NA	TGTGCCAGCAGTTCCCGGGCCGGGACAGGGGCTCGTGGCTACACCTTC	CASSSRAGTGARGYTF
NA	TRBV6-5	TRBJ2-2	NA	TGTGCCAGCAGTTTAGGACAGAACACCGGGGAGCTGTTTTTT	CASSLGQNTGELFF
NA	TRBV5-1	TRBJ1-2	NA	TGCGCCAGCAGCTTGGAAACCGCTCCTAAGGGCTACACCTTC	CASSLETAPKGYTF
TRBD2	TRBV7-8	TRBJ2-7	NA	TGTGCCAGCAGCCCGCGGACTAGCGGGGTCCACGAGCAGTACTTC	CASSPRTSGVHEQYF
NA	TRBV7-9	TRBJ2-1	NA	TGTGCCAGCAGCTTAACGGAAGAGGCTGACAATGAGCAGTTCTTC	CASSLTEEADNEQFF
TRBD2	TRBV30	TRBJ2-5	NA	TGTGCCTGGAGTGGCGGGGGGTCGGAGACCCAGTACTTC	CAWSGGGSETQYF
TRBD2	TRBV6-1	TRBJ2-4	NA	TGTGCCAGCAGTCCACGCGGGGAGGGAGTCATTCAGTACTTC	CASSPRGEGVIQYF
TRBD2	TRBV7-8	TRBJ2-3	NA	TGTGCCAGCAGCTTAGCGGCTAGCGGGGGGCGGGGAGATACGCAGTATTTT	CASSLAASGGRGDTQYF
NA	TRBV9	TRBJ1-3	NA	TGTGCCAGCAGCGTAGCAGGTTATGGAAACACCATATATTTT	CASSVAGYGNTIYF
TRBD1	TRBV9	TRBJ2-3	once	TGTGCCAGCAGCGTTGGACAGGGGCCCCCAGATACGCAGTATTTT	CASSVGQGPPDTQYF
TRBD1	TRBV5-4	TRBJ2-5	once	TGTGCCAGCAGCTTGGACAGGGGGGAGACCCAGTACTTC	CASSLDRGETQYF
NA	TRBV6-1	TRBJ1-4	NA	TGTGCCAGCCTCCCCGGCAGGGCATCTAATGAAAAACTGTTTTTT	CASLPGRASNEKLFF
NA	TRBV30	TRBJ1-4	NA	TGTGCCTGGGCAGGTGGGGGGGCGAATGAAAAACTGTTTTTT	CAWAGGGANEKLFF
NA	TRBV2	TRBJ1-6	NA	TGTGCCAGCCGAAGAGAACCAGGGCGTAATTCACCCCTCCACTTT	CASRREPGRNSPLHF
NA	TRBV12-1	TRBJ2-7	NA	TGTGCCAGCAGCCCTATTAAGTGTGAGCAGTACTTC	CASSPIKCEQYF